A single sample is the source of the 32 T cell receptor beta chains below, sequenced in a study of blood T cell repertoires in COVID-19 (dated by TCRdb to the early 2020s). The library was built by means of the immunoSEQ multiplex PCR assay. TCRdb took this table from immuneACCESS and kept in-frame rearrangements with V and J called. Such tables lack part of the clones; where checked against another copy, unresolved V genes explain under half of the gap, and the rest is unexplained. Here the sample has under 250,000 clones; 92% occur a single time. 0.65% to 0.85% of the sample is in the top ten clones. Sequencing used peripheral blood. All receptors come from a man between 60 and 75 years old with COVID-19, enrolled during active disease.

In its sample, this clone was seen a few times. The V gene is TRBV14, the J gene TRBJ2-7, with 8 bases that match TRBD2. Germline values: CDR1 SGHDN, CDR2 FVKESK. This CDR3 spans 17 amino acids. V gave up 1 base and J gave up 2 bases; unmatched junction bases: 10. CDR3 nucleotide sequence: TGTGCCAGCAGCCAAGGTCTGCGGGGGGCCTCCCCCTACGAGCAGTACTTC. Protein: CASSQGLRGASPYEQYF.

This chain uses TRBV5-4 with TRBJ2-6; D may be TRBD1 (5 bases). V gave up 4 bases and J gave up 3 bases, with 14 bases separating them. This CDR3 is built from 16 residues. Germline CDR1 SGHNT, CDR2 YYREEE (reference sequence). The CDR3 here is CASSGVQAYGANVLTF. The CDR3 region has the DNA TGTGCCAGCAGCGGAGTACAGGCCTATGGGGCCAACGTCCTGACTTTC. Combining the CDR3 with reference TRBV5-4 and TRBJ2-6 gives the whole variable domain ETGVTQSPTHLIKTRGQQVTLRCSSQSGHNTVSWYQQALGQGPQFIFQYYREEENGRGNFPPRFSGLQFPNYSSELNVNALELDDSALYLCASSGVQAYGANVLTFGAGSRLTVL.

The chain links TRBV30 to TRBJ2-6, with unresolved D. This CDR3 is built from 17 residues. Germline lookup yields CDR1 GTSNPN and CDR2 SVGIG (reference sequence). Trimming pared 3 bases from V and 0 bases from J, leaving 15 bases between. CDR3 sequence reads: CAWSPWAASSGANVLTF. The DNA of the CDR3 is TGTGCCTGGAGCCCTTGGGCAGCAAGCTCTGGGGCCAACGTCCTGACTTTC.

This clone was seen a few times. The chain joins TRBV19 to TRBJ2-2; no clear D gene. Germline-derived CDR1 and CDR2 are LNHDA and SQIVND (reference sequence). The germline V and J ends were trimmed by 1 base and 5 bases, with 8 bases remaining between them. The CDR3 contains 14 residues. The CDR3 DNA is TGTGCCAGTAGTATAGGAGCGATTACCGGGGAGCTGTTTTTT. Protein sequence: CASSIGAITGELFF.

V and J are TRBV12-3 or TRBV12-4 and TRBJ1-2; perhaps TRBD1 as D (5 bases). The CDR3 runs 12 residues. Trimming took 5 bases from V and 8 from J, leaving 12 bases between them. DNA of the CDR3: TGTGCCAGCAGTCCCAGGGTTTTCGGCTACACCTTC. Translating it yields CASSPRVFGYTF.

The chain carries TRBV7-2 and TRBJ2-5; 13 positions match TRBD2. Germline values: CDR1 SGHTA, CDR2 FQGNSA. J was trimmed by 6 bases and V by 1 base; bases with no gene match: 8. This CDR3 is built from 17 residues. The CDR3 DNA is TGTGCCAGCAGCTTAGGACTAGCGGGAGGAAGTTCGAAGACCCAGTACTTC. Translation: CASSLGLAGGSSKTQYF.

The chain links TRBV11-2 to TRBJ2-5; 9 nucleotides match TRBD2. CDR1 and CDR2 from the germline V gene are SGHAT and FQNNGV. J was trimmed by 1 base and V by 5 bases; bases with no gene match: 11. The CDR3 consists of 17 residues. The CDR3 nucleotides read TGTGCCAGCAGCCCCGGGCCGGCTAGCGGGGCCCAAGAGACCCAGTACTTC. Its protein is CASSPGPASGAQETQYF.

V and J are TRBV4-3 and TRBJ2-2; D is unclear. This CDR3 has 16 amino acids. CDR1 and CDR2 (germline): LGHNA, YSLEER. V dropped 5 bases and J dropped 0 bases, with 13 bases sitting between them. CDR3 region: CASSARYRTNTGELFF. For the CDR3, the DNA is TGCGCCAGCAGCGCCCGTTATAGAACGAACACCGGGGAGCTGTTTTTT.

The chain employs TRBV7-3 and TRBJ2-7, with 7 bases lining up with TRBD1. The CDR3 contains 13 residues. The V segment lost 5 bases and the J segment 7 bases; nucleotides outside the gene matches: 8. Germline V gene sequence: CDR1 SGHTA, CDR2 FQGTGA. CDR3 coding DNA: TGTGCCAGCAGCCCAGGACAGGCTGAAGAGCAGTACTTC. Protein sequence: CASSPGQAEEQYF. The variable domain in full, with the rest retrieved from reference TRBV7-3 and TRBJ2-7, is GAGVSQTPSNKVTEKGKYVELRCDPISGHTALYWYRQSLGQGPEFLIYFQGTGAADDSGLPNDRFFAVRPEGSVSTLKIQRTERGDSAVYLCASSPGQAEEQYFGPGTRLTVT.

In DNA form, the CDR3 reads TGTGCCAGCAGTGAATCCACAGACACTGAAGCTTTCTTT. Encoded protein: CASSESTDTEAFF. The chain has TRBV25-1 and TRBJ1-1, with D hard to call. The CDR3 length is 13 residues. Trimming took 1 base from V and 3 from J, leaving 6 bases between them. Germline V gene lookup returns CDR1 MGHDK and CDR2 SYGVNS.

The chain couples TRBV5-8 to TRBJ1-2; 12 nucleotides align to TRBD1. J gave up 8 bases and V 0 bases, and 8 bases lay outside the gene matches. Germline assignment: CDR1 SGHTS and CDR2 YDEGEE. This CDR3 is 16 amino acids long. CDR3 DNA: TGTGCCAGCAGCTTGGCCGGGACAGGGGGCGCGGGAGGCTACACCTTC. Translated, it gives CASSLAGTGGAGGYTF.

V and J are TRBV7-3 and TRBJ2-5; the D gene is possibly TRBD2 (5 bases). Trimming removed 2 bases at V and 4 bases at J, with 8 bases between. There are 13 residues in the CDR3. Germline V gene sequence: CDR1 SGHTA, CDR2 FQGTGA. This chain's CDR3 is CASSLGLTETQYF. CDR3 nucleotides: TGTGCCAGCAGCTTAGGACTGACAGAGACCCAGTACTTC.

The rearrangement uses TRBV27 and TRBJ1-5, with TRBD1 matching 10 bases. The CDR3 extends over 17 amino acids. CDR1 MNHEY and CDR2 SMNVEV come from the germline V gene (reference sequence). V shed 3 bases, J shed 0 bases, and the junction held 5 bases outside the gene matches. CDR3 sequence (DNA): TGTGCCAGCAGTTTCAAGAGACAGGGGGCTAGCAATCAGCCCCAGCATTTT. Protein product: CASSFKRQGASNQPQHF.

A single count supports this clone. V usage is TRBV6-5 and J usage is TRBJ1-1; D is unclear. The CDR3 has 16 amino acids. V shed 2 bases and J shed 1 base, with 14 bases lying between them. CDR1 is MNHEY, CDR2 SVGAGI, per germline. CDR3 protein: CASSYKSTPTNTEAFF. In DNA, the CDR3 is TGTGCCAGCAGTTACAAATCGACTCCTACGAACACTGAAGCTTTCTTT.

The J gene is TRBJ2-7, the V gene TRBV2; 9 bases are a match to TRBD2. Germline trimming cut 6 bases from V and 3 bases from J; bases unmatched to any gene: 6. This CDR3 spans 14 amino acids. Germline V gives CDR1 SNHLY, CDR2 FYNNEI. The chain's CDR3 is CASRRREGGYEQYF. In nucleotides, the CDR3 is TGTGCCAGCAGAAGGCGGGAGGGGGGCTACGAGCAGTACTTC.

The V and J genes are TRBV15 and TRBJ1-5; D is unclear. The CDR3 contains 14 residues. CDR1 LNHNV and CDR2 YYDKDF come from the germline V gene (reference sequence). Trimming cost V 6 bases and J 1 base, with 10 bases left between them. The CDR3 DNA reads as TGTGCCACCAGTCACAGAGAAAGCAATCAGCCCCAGCATTTT. Translating it yields CATSHRESNQPQHF.

V is TRBV5-4 and J is TRBJ1-1, with D unresolved. The CDR3 contains 13 residues. Trimming took off 0 bases at V and 10 bases at J, with 13 bases between the two ends. CDR1 is SGHNT, CDR2 YYREEE, per germline (reference sequence). The CDR3 nucleotides are TGTGCCAGCAGCTTGGGGGCATATGAAGGAGCTTTCTTT. Translation gives CASSLGAYEGAFF.

J is TRBJ1-5 and V is TRBV4-1; possibly TRBD1 for D (5 bases). CDR1 and CDR2 (germline): MGHRA, YSYEKL. This CDR3 spans 15 amino acids. V lost 0 bases to trimming and J lost 6 bases, with 12 bases between them. The CDR3 DNA reads as TGCGCCAGCAGCCAAGAATCAAGGGGCAGTCAGCCCCAGCATTTT. It is translated as CASSQESRGSQPQHF.

The V call is TRBV4-3, the J call TRBJ2-7; 8 nucleotides agree with TRBD1. This CDR3 comprises 15 residues. CDR1 LGHNA and CDR2 YSLEER come from the germline V gene. The V segment lost 0 bases and the J segment 6 bases; nucleotides outside the gene matches: 7. This chain's CDR3 is CASSQEGTGPLEQYF. The DNA for the CDR3 is TGCGCCAGCAGCCAAGAAGGGACAGGCCCCCTCGAGCAGTACTTC.

The genes are TRBV5-5 and TRBJ2-1, with TRBD1 as a possible D gene (5 bases). The CDR3 is made up of 14 amino acids. V lost 0 bases to trimming and J lost 7 bases, with 11 bases between them. Germline loops: CDR1 SGHKS, CDR2 YYEKEE (reference sequence). In nucleotides, the CDR3 is TGTGCCAGCAGCTTGGTGTCAGGGCGGAATGAGCAGTTCTTC. Amino acid sequence: CASSLVSGRNEQFF.

The rearrangement links TRBV5-1 to TRBJ2-1, with 11 nucleotides matching TRBD2. J lost 7 bases, V lost 0 bases, and 9 bases had no gene match. Germline assignment: CDR1 SGHRS and CDR2 YFSETQ. This CDR3 has 17 amino acids. CDR3 sequence (DNA): TGCGCCAGCAGCTTGGGAATAACTAGCGGGAGTCGGAATGAGCAGTTCTTC. Translated: CASSLGITSGSRNEQFF.

The chain has TRBV2 and TRBJ2-5, with 10 positions matching TRBD2. Germline V gene lookup returns CDR1 SNHLY and CDR2 FYNNEI. This CDR3 has 17 amino acids. V lost 6 bases to trimming and J lost 5 bases; unmatched junction nucleotides: 15. The CDR3 is CASSKRLAGVVLETQYF. Here the CDR3 DNA reads TGTGCCAGCAGCAAGAGGCTAGCGGGAGTAGTATTGGAGACCCAGTACTTC.

This chain links TRBV7-9 with TRBJ1-2; D is possibly TRBD1 (5 bases). V lost 1 base to trimming and J lost 2 bases, with 5 bases between them. CDR1 is SEHNR, CDR2 FQNEAQ, per germline (reference sequence). CDR3 length: 13 amino acids. The CDR3 is CASSLEGNYGYTF. CDR3 nucleotides: TGTGCCAGCAGCTTAGAGGGGAACTATGGCTACACCTTC.

The chain joins TRBV27 to TRBJ2-7; tentative D call: TRBD1 (6 bases). The CDR3 loop spans 13 amino acids. The V gene lost 6 bases and the J gene lost 7 bases, with 16 bases spanning the gap. Germline CDR1 and CDR2: MNHEY and SMNVEV (reference sequence). CDR3 loop: CASRPTGFGEQYF. The CDR3 bases are TGTGCCAGCAGACCTACAGGGTTCGGGGAGCAGTACTTC.

The V call is TRBV7-2, the J call TRBJ1-6; possibly TRBD1 for D (6 bases). The germline gives CDR1 SGHTA, CDR2 FQGNSA. V dropped 3 bases and J dropped 7 bases, with 13 bases sitting between them. The CDR3 runs to 15 residues. Written as DNA, the CDR3 is TGTGCCAGCAGCTTGAGCAGGGGCGGGAATTCACCCCTCCACTTT. Amino acid sequence: CASSLSRGGNSPLHF.

This clone was counted between two and nine times. The chain combines TRBV18 with TRBJ1-5; 10 bases line up with TRBD1. CDR1 is KGHSH and CDR2 is LQKENI in the germline V gene. The CDR3 runs to 17 residues. With V trimmed by 2 bases and J by 1 base, 5 bases remained unmatched. This chain's CDR3 is CASSPFRDRGSNQPQHF. The CDR3 DNA reads as TGTGCCAGCTCACCATTCCGGGACAGGGGAAGCAATCAGCCCCAGCATTTT.

This chain links TRBV6-5 with TRBJ2-1; D remains unclear. Germline lookup yields CDR1 MNHEY and CDR2 SVGAGI. V was clipped by 0 bases and J by 1 base, with 10 bases between them. The CDR3 spans 16 residues. The CDR3 protein is CASSYSKAGSYNEQFF. In DNA, the CDR3 is TGTGCCAGCAGTTACTCGAAGGCAGGATCCTACAATGAGCAGTTCTTC.

CDR3 protein: CASSDPGTGVSRGYTF. As DNA, the CDR3 is TGTGCCAGCAGTGATCCCGGGACAGGGGTATCGCGGGGCTACACCTTC. J is TRBJ1-2 and V is TRBV6-1; 10 nucleotides agree with TRBD1. Germline V lookup: CDR1 MNHNS, CDR2 SASEGT. CDR3 size: 16 residues. The V and J ends lost 3 bases and 8 bases, in that order; junction bases with no gene match: 12.

This clone was detected once. This chain joins TRBV5-4 and TRBJ2-2, with TRBD1 identical over 7 bases. The CDR3 totals 16 residues. V was clipped by 4 bases and J by 2 bases; unmatched bases: 8. From germline, CDR1 is SGHNT and CDR2 YYREEE (reference sequence). CDR3: CASSRRQGRNTGELFF. CDR3 DNA: TGTGCCAGCAGCCGTCGACAGGGTAGAAACACCGGGGAGCTGTTTTTT.

The V and J genes are TRBV5-4 and TRBJ2-1; maybe TRBD2 (5 bases). Germline values: CDR1 SGHNT, CDR2 YYREEE (reference sequence). The CDR3 runs 15 residues. V shed 5 bases and J shed 7 bases, with 19 bases lying between them. The CDR3 bases are TGTGCCAGCAGATCGGCCGGGGTCACGTCTAATGAGCAGTTCTTC. Its translation: CASRSAGVTSNEQFF.

The chain carries TRBV7-3 and TRBJ1-4; TRBD1 agrees at 7 bases. Germline CDR1 and CDR2: SGHTA and FQGTGA. Trimming at V came to 5 bases and at J to 1 base, leaving 4 bases not matched to a gene. CDR3 length: 15 residues. The CDR3 here is CASSRQGGTNEKLFF. CDR3 nucleotides: TGTGCCAGCAGCAGGCAGGGGGGAACTAATGAAAAACTGTTTTTT.

The chain uses TRBV5-1 and TRBJ1-5; D perhaps matches TRBD1 (5 bases). Trimming left V 0 bases short and J 4 bases short, with 8 bases between. The germline V gene encodes CDR1 SGHRS and CDR2 YFSETQ. The CDR3 spans 14 residues. In DNA form, the CDR3 reads TGCGCCAGCAGCTTGGGGGAGGGGAATCAGCCCCAGCATTTT. Its translation is CASSLGEGNQPQHF.